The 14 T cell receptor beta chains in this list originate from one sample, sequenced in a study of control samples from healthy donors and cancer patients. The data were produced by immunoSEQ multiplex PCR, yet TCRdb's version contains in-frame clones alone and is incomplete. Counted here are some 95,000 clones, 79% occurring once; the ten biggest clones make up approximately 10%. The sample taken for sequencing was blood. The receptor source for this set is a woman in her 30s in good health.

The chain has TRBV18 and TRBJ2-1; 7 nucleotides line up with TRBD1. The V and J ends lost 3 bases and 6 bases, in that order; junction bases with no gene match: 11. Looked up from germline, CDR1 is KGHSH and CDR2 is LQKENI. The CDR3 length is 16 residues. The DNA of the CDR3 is TGTGCCAGCTCACCGAGGGGACAGCATATGGGCAATGAGCAGTTCTTC. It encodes CASSPRGQHMGNEQFF.

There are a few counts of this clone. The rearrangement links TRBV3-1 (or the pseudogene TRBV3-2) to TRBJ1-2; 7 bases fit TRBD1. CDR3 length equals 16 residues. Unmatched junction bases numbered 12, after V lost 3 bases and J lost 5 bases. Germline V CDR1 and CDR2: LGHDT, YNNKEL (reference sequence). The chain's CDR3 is CASSQAGGPLGYGYTF. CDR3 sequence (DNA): TGTGCCAGCAGCCAGGCAGGGGGACCCCTTGGGTATGGCTACACCTTC.

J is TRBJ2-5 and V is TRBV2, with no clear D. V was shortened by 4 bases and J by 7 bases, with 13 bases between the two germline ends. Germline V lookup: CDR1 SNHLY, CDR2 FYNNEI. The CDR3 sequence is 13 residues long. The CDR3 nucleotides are TGTGCCAGCAGTGCCCTCAGACCGGGGACCCAGTACTTC. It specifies CASSALRPGTQYF.

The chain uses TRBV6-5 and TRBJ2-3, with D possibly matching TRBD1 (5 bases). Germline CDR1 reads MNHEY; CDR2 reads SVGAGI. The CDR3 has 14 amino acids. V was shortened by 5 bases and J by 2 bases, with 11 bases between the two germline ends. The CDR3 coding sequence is TGTGCCAGCAGTACTTTACAGGCCACAGATACGCAGTATTTT. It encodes CASSTLQATDTQYF.

CDR3 sequence reads: CASSPGGGDGEQFF. The CDR3 DNA sequence: TGTGCCAGCAGCCCTGGAGGGGGGGACGGGGAGCAGTTCTTC. The chain has TRBV11-3 and TRBJ2-1; maybe TRBD2 (7 bases). Germline V lookup: CDR1 SGHNT, CDR2 YENEEA. V lost 5 bases and J lost 10, with 18 bases in between. The CDR3 is made up of 14 amino acids.

The CDR3 nucleotides are TGTGCCAGCAGCGTTAGAGGGATGGGGTCTGAAGCTTTCTTT. Protein product: CASSVRGMGSEAFF. The chain links TRBV9 to TRBJ1-1; no firm D call. The CDR3 contains 14 residues. V lost 2 bases and J lost 6, with 14 bases in between. Germline V lookup: CDR1 SGDLS, CDR2 YYNGEE.

CDR3 in amino acids: CATSRILLTGTAGELFF. CDR3 in DNA: TGTGCCACCAGCAGAATCCTATTGACAGGGACGGCCGGGGAGCTGTTTTTT. V is TRBV15 and J is TRBJ2-2; 7 positions agree with TRBD1. V trimming: 2 bases; J trimming: 6 bases; junction bases outside the gene matches: 12. The CDR3 totals 17 residues. In germline, CDR1 is LNHNV, CDR2 YYDKDF (reference sequence).

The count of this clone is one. CDR3 nucleotide sequence: TGTGCCAGCAGCAACGAGGACCGTATCGGGGACGAGCAGTACTTC. Protein sequence: CASSNEDRIGDEQYF. The chain joins TRBV5-4 to TRBJ2-7, with D perhaps TRBD2 (5 bases). Looked up from germline, CDR1 is SGHNT and CDR2 is YYREEE (reference sequence). CDR3 length: 15 residues. V lost 4 bases to trimming and J lost 5 bases, with 19 bases between them.

CDR3 amino acids: CASSSGETQYF. The CDR3, as DNA: TGTGCCAGCAGTTCCGGAGAGACCCAGTACTTC. The V gene is TRBV27, the J gene TRBJ2-5; no definite D call. The CDR3 spans 11 residues. Germline CDR1 reads MNHEY; CDR2 reads SMNVEV (reference sequence). Between the trimmed V and J ends, which lost 4 bases and 4 bases, there was a span of 4 bases.

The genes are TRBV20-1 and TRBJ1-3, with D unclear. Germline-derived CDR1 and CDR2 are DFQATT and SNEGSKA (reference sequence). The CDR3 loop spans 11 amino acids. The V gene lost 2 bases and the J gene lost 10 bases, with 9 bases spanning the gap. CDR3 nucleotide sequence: TGCAGTGCTAGAAAGCGAGAGACCATATATTTT. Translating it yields CSARKRETIYF.

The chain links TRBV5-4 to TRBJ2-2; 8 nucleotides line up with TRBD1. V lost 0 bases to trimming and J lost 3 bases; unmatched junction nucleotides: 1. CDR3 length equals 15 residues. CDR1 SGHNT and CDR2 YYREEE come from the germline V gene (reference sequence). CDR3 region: CASSLAQGDTGELFF. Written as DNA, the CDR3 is TGTGCCAGCAGCTTGGCACAGGGGGACACCGGGGAGCTGTTTTTT.

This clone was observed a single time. CDR3 nucleotide sequence: TGTGCCAGTAGTTTAAGGCTGGACGGCTACACCTTC. Translating gives CASSLRLDGYTF. The chain recombines TRBV19 with TRBJ1-2, with unresolved D. The CDR3 runs 12 residues. Germline CDR1 is LNHDA and CDR2 is SQIVND (reference sequence). V shed 5 bases and J shed 8 bases, with 12 bases lying between them. The whole variable domain, filled in from reference TRBV19 and TRBJ1-2, reads DGGITQSPKYLFRKEGQNVTLSCEQNLNHDAMYWYRQDPGQGLRLIYYSQIVNDFQKGDIAEGYSVSREKKESFPLTVTSAQKNPTAFYLCASSLRLDGYTFGSGTRLTVV.

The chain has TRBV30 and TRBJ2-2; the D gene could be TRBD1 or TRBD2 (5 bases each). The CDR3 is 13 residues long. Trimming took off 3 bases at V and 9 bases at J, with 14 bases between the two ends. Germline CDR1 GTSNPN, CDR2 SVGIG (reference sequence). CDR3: CAWSGTVTRELFF. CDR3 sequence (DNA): TGTGCCTGGAGCGGGACGGTAACCCGGGAGCTGTTTTTT.

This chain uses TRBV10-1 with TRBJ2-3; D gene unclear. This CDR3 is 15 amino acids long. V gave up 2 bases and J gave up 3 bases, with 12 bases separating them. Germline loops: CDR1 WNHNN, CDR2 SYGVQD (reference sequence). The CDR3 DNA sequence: TGCGCCAGCAGTGAGATGGGGATGGGAACAGATACGCAGTATTTT. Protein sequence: CASSEMGMGTDTQYF.